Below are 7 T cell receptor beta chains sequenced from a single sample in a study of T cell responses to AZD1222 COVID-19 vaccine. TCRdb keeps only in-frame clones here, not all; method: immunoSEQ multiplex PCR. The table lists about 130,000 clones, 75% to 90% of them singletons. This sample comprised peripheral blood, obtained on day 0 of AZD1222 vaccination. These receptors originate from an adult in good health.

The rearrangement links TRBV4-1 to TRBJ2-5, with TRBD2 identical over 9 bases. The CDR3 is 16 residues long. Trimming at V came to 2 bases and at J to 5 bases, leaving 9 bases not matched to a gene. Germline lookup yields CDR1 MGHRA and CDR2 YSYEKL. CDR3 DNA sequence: TGCGCCAGCAGCCAATCGGGCGGGGGGGCCCCCGAGACCCAGTACTTC. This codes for CASSQSGGGAPETQYF.

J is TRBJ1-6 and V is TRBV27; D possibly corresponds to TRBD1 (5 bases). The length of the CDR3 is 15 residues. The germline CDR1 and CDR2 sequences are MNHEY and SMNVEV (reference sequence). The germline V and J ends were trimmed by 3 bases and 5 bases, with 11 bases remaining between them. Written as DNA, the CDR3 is TGTGCCAGCAGTTTGAGAGGACACAATAATTCACCCCTCCACTTT. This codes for CASSLRGHNNSPLHF.

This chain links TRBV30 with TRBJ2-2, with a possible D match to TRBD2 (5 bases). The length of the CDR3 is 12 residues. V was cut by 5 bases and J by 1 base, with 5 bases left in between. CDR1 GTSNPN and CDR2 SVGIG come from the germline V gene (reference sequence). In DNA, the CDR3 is TGTGCCTGGGGAGGGAACACCGGGGAGCTGTTTTTT. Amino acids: CAWGGNTGELFF.

The CDR3 sequence: CASSPLTGQPRNTIYF. The CDR3 bases are TGTGCCAGCAGCCCCCTCACTGGACAGCCCCGAAACACCATATATTTT. V and J are TRBV7-6 and TRBJ1-3; D is perhaps TRBD1 (6 bases). The CDR3 totals 16 residues. CDR1 and CDR2 from the germline V gene are SGHVS and FNYEAQ. Between the trimmed V and J ends, which lost 5 bases and 5 bases, there was a span of 19 bases.

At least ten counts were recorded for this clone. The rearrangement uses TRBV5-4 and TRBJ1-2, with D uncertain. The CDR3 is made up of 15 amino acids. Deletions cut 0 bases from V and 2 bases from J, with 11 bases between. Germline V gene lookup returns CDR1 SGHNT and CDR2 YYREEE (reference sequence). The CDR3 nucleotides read TGTGCCAGCAGCTTGGAGGCGGGGAAGAACTATGGCTACACCTTC. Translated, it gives CASSLEAGKNYGYTF.

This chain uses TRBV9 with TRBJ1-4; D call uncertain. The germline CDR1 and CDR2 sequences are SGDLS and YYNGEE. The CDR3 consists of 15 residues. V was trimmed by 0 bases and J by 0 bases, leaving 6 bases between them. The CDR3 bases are TGTGCCAGCAGCGTAGCGGCTGCAACTAATGAAAAACTGTTTTTT. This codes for CASSVAAATNEKLFF.

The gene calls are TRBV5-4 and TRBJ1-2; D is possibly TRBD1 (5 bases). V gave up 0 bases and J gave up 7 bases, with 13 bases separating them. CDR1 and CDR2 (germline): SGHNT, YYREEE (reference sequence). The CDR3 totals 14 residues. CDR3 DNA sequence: TGTGCCAGCAGCTTGGCCAGGGCCTTCCCTGGCTACACCTTC. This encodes CASSLARAFPGYTF.